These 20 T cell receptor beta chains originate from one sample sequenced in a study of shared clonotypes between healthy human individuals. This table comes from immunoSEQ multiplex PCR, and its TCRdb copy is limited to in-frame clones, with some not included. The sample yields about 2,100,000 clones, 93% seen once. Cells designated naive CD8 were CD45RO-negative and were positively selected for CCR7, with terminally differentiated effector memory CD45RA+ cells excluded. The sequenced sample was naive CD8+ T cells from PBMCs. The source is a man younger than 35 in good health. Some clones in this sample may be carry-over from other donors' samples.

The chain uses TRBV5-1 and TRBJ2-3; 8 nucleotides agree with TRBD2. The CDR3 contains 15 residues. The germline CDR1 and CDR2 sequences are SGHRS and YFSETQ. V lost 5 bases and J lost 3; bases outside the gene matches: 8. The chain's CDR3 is CASRNWASGTDTQYF. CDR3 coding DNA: TGCGCCAGCAGGAATTGGGCTAGCGGGACAGATACGCAGTATTTT.

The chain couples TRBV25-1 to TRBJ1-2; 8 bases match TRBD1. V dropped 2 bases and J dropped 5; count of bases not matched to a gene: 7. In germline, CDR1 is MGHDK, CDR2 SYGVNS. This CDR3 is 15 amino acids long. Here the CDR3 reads CASSERSGGLYGYTF. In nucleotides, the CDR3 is TGTGCCAGCAGTGAACGGTCAGGGGGCTTATATGGCTACACCTTC.

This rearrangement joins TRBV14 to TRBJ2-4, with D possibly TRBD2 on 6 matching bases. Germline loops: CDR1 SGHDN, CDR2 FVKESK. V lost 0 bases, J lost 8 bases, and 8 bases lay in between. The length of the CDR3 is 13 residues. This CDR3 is CASSQDRRDIQYF. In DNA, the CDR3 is TGTGCCAGCAGCCAAGACCGGAGGGACATTCAGTACTTC.

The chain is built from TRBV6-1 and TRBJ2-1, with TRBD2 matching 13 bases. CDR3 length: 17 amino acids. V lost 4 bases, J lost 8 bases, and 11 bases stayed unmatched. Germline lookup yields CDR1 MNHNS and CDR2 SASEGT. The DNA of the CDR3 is TGTGCCAGCAGTGGGGGACTAGCGGGGCCGATTAACGATGAGCAGTTCTTC. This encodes CASSGGLAGPINDEQFF.

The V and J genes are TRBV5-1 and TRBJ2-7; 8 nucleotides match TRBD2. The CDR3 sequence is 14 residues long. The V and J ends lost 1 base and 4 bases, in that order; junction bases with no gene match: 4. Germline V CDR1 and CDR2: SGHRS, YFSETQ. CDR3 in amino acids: CASSLWASGYEQYF. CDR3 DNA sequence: TGCGCCAGCAGCTTGTGGGCTAGCGGGTACGAGCAGTACTTC.

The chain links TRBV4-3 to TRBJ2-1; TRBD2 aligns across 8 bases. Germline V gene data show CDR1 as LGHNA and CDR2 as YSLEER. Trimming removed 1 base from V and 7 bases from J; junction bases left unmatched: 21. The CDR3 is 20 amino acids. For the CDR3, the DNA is TGCGCCAGCAGCCAAGTTGCGGTCTTACGGGAGGGCCAAAATTATAATGAGCAGTTCTTC. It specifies CASSQVAVLREGQNYNEQFF.

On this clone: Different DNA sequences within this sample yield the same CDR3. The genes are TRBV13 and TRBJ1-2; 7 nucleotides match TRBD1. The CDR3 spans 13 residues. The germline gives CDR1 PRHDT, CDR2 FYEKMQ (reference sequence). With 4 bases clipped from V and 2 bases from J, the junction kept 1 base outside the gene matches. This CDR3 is CASSSRGNYGYTF. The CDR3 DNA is TGTGCCAGCAGCTCCAGGGGGAACTATGGCTACACCTTC.

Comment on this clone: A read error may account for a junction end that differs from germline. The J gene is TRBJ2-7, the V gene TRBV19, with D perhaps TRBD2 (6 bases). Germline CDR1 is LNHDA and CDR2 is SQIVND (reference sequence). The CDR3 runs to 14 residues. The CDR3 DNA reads TGTGCCAGTAGTATTTTGGAGGGTTCCTACCAGCAGTACTTC. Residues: CASSILEGSYQQYF.

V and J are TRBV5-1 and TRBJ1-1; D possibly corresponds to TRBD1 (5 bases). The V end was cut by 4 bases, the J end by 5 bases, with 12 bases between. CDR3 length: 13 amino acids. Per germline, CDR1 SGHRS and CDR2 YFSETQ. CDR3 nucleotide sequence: TGCGCCAGCAGCAAGGGGTCGGGGACTGAAGCTTTCTTT. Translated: CASSKGSGTEAFF.

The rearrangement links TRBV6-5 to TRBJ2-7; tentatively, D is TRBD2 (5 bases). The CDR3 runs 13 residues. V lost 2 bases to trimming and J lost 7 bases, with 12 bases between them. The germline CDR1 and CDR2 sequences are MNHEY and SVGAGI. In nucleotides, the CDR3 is TGTGCCAGCAGTTACGGGAGCGGCGTGGAGCAGTACTTC. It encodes CASSYGSGVEQYF.

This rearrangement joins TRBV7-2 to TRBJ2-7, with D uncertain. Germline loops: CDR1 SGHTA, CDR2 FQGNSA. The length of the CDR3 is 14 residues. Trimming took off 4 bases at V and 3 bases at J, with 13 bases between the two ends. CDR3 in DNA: TGTGCCAGCAGCTACGTGGGGAATAACTACGAGCAGTACTTC. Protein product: CASSYVGNNYEQYF.

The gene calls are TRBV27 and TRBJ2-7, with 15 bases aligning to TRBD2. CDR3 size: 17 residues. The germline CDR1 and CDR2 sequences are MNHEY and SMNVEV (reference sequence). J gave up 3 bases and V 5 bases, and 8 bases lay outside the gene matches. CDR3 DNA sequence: TGTGCCAGCAGTGAATCCGGGACTAGCGGGAGGTTCTACGAGCAGTACTTC. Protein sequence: CASSESGTSGRFYEQYF.

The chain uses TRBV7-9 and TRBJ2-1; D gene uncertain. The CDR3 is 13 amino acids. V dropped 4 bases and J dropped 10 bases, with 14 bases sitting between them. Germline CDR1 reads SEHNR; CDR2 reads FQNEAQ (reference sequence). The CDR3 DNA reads TGTGCCAGCAGCTCTAAGGTCCTAAGAGAGCAGTTCTTC. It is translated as CASSSKVLREQFF.

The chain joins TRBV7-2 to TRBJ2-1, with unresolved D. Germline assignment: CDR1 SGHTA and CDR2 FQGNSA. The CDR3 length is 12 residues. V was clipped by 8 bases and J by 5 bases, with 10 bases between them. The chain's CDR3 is CASHLAHNEQFF. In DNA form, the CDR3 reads TGTGCCAGCCACTTAGCCCACAATGAGCAGTTCTTC.

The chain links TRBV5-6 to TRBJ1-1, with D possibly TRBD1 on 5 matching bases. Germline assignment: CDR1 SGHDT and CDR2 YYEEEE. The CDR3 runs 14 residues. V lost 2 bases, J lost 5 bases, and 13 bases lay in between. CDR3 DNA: TGTGCCAGCAGCTTTGGGACCTCCATAACTGAAGCTTTCTTT. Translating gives CASSFGTSITEAFF.

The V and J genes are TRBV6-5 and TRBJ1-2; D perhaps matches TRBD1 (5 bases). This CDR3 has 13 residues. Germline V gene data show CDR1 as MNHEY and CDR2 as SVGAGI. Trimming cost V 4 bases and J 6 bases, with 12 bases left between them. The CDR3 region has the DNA TGTGCCAGCAGTTCGACGGGGGGGGATGGCTACACCTTC. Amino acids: CASSSTGGDGYTF.

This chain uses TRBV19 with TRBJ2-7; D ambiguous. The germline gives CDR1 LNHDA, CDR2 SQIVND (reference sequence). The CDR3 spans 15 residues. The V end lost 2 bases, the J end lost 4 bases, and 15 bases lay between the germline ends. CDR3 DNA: TGTGCCAGTAGTATAAGGGCAGGATTGGGATACGAGCAGTACTTC. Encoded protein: CASSIRAGLGYEQYF.

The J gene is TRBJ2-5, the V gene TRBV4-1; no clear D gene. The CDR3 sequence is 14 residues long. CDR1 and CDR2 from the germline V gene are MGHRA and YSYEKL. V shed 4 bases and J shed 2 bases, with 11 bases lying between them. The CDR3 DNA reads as TGCGCCAGCAGCCGTAAGGCAGGACAAGAGACCCAGTACTTC. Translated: CASSRKAGQETQYF.

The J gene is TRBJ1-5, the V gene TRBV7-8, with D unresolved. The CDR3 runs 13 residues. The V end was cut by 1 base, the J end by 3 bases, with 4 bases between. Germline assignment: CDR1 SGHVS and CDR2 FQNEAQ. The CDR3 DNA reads TGTGCCAGCAGCTTAGAAGACAATCAGCCCCAGCATTTT. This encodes CASSLEDNQPQHF.

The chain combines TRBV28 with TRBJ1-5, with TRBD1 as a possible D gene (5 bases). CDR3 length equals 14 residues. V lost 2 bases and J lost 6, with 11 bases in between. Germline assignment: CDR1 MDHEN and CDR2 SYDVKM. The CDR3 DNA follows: TGTGCCAGCAGTTTACAGGGCCAGGTTCAGCCCCAGCATTTT. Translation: CASSLQGQVQPQHF.